The 27 T cell receptor beta chains reported below all come from one sample, sequenced in a study of blood T cell repertoires in COVID-19. Using immunoSEQ multiplex PCR, the repertoire was profiled, and TCRdb retains in-frame clones only, with some absent. The sample has about 200,000 clones; 70% to 90% are singletons. What was sequenced was peripheral blood. All receptors derive from a man aged 45-65 years with COVID-19, enrolled during active disease.

For the CDR3, the DNA is TGTGCCAGTAGGACAGTAGATACGCAGTATTTT. This encodes CASRTVDTQYF. V gene TRBV19 combines with J gene TRBJ2-3; D perhaps matches TRBD1 (5 bases). V shed 6 bases and J shed 5 bases, with 6 bases lying between them. The CDR3 is 11 residues long. The germline CDR1 and CDR2 sequences are LNHDA and SQIVND (reference sequence).

The V call is TRBV10-3, the J call TRBJ2-5; possible D gene TRBD1, 6 bases. This CDR3 region has 15 residues. Trimming pared 3 bases from V and 5 bases from J, leaving 16 bases between. Looked up from germline, CDR1 is ENHRY and CDR2 is SYGVKD. The CDR3 DNA sequence: TGTGCCATCAGTGACGGGACAACCTCTGGGGAGACCCAGTACTTC. As protein: CAISDGTTSGETQYF.

This clone has at least ten counts. The rearrangement joins TRBV4-2 to TRBJ2-7, with 7 bases fitting TRBD2. CDR1 LGHNA and CDR2 YNFKEQ come from the germline V gene. This CDR3 is 15 amino acids long. Losses at the gene ends were 4 bases for V and 4 bases for J; bases not matched to a gene: 10. The CDR3 DNA reads TGTGCCAGCAGCCCCAAGCGGGGAGATACTTACGAGCAGTACTTC. Amino acids: CASSPKRGDTYEQYF.

This sequence joins TRBV7-6 and TRBJ2-2; 9 positions match TRBD1. The V gene end was trimmed by 8 bases and the J gene end by 4 bases; junction bases not matched to a gene: 11. There are 16 residues in the CDR3. CDR1 SGHVS and CDR2 FNYEAQ come from the germline V gene. The CDR3 is CASSISNRGRTGELFF. CDR3 DNA: TGTGCCAGCTCCATTAGTAACAGGGGGCGCACCGGGGAGCTGTTTTTT.

The rearrangement joins TRBV11-2 to TRBJ2-1; 7 nucleotides agree with TRBD2. There are 16 residues in the CDR3. Germline CDR1 reads SGHAT; CDR2 reads FQNNGV. The V gene end was trimmed by 7 bases and the J gene end by 7 bases; junction bases not matched to a gene: 16. CDR3 amino acids: CASTNVAGEDWNEQFF. The CDR3, as DNA: TGTGCCAGCACCAACGTCGCGGGAGAAGATTGGAATGAGCAGTTCTTC.

This chain connects TRBV27 to TRBJ2-7, with D possibly TRBD1 on 5 matching bases. Germline CDR1 MNHEY, CDR2 SMNVEV (reference sequence). The CDR3 contains 15 residues. V lost 1 base, J lost 0 bases, and 10 bases lay in between. The CDR3: CASSLFPGPSYEQYF. In DNA form, the CDR3 reads TGTGCCAGCAGTTTATTCCCAGGGCCCTCCTACGAGCAGTACTTC.

The rearrangement uses TRBV7-2 and TRBJ2-3; 10 positions agree with TRBD2. V dropped 1 base and J dropped 4; count of bases not matched to a gene: 11. The CDR3 covers 18 residues. CDR1 is SGHTA, CDR2 FQGNSA, per germline. The CDR3 here is CASSLDSGGTHRADTQYF. The CDR3 nucleotides are TGTGCCAGCAGCTTAGATAGCGGGGGGACTCACCGGGCAGATACGCAGTATTTT.

This rearrangement joins TRBV27 to TRBJ2-1; D is possibly TRBD1 (6 bases). V was shortened by 7 bases and J by 8 bases, with 18 bases between the two germline ends. The CDR3 is made up of 14 amino acids. Germline lookup yields CDR1 MNHEY and CDR2 SMNVEV (reference sequence). CDR3 DNA: TGTGCCAGCAACCGGGGCAGGGGTATCTATGAGCAGTTCTTC. Its protein is CASNRGRGIYEQFF.

This sequence joins TRBV28 and TRBJ2-3; 10 bases fit TRBD2. Per the germline V gene, CDR1 is MDHEN and CDR2 is SYDVKM. The J segment lost 7 bases and the V segment lost 10 bases, leaving 20 bases of the junction unmatched. CDR3 size: 17 residues. CDR3 bases: TGTGCCACCGAGATTTCTAGCGGGGGACCTCGCATGAATACGCAGTATTTT. Its protein product is CATEISSGGPRMNTQYF.

This chain uses TRBV18 with TRBJ1-6, with a weak D call TRBD1 (6 bases). The CDR3 is 14 residues long. Germline values: CDR1 KGHSH, CDR2 LQKENI. Trimming removed 3 bases at V and 8 bases at J, with 11 bases between. The CDR3 here is CASSPETGDSPLHF. CDR3 DNA: TGTGCCAGCTCACCGGAGACAGGAGATTCACCCCTCCACTTT.

The V gene is TRBV20-1, the J gene TRBJ1-5, with 8 bases identical to TRBD1. CDR3 length equals 18 residues. Trimming at V came to 3 bases and at J to 4 bases, leaving 17 bases not matched to a gene. Germline V CDR1 and CDR2: DFQATT, SNEGSKA (reference sequence). The CDR3 loop reads CSASAGQGATSVNQPQHF. DNA of the CDR3: TGCAGTGCTAGTGCGGGGCAGGGGGCAACGTCCGTAAATCAGCCCCAGCATTTT.

The CDR3 protein is CASSGLAGQMEQFF. The CDR3 DNA follows: TGTGCCAGCAGCGGACTAGCGGGCCAGATGGAGCAGTTCTTC. This chain links TRBV11-2 with TRBJ2-1; 11 bases align to TRBD2. Germline V CDR1 and CDR2: SGHAT, FQNNGV. Germline trimming cut 5 bases from V and 10 bases from J; bases unmatched to any gene: 7. There are 14 residues in the CDR3.

This chain connects TRBV2 to TRBJ1-4; the D gene is possibly TRBD1 (5 bases). The CDR3 extends over 14 amino acids. Looked up from germline, CDR1 is SNHLY and CDR2 is FYNNEI. With 7 bases removed from V and 4 bases from J, the gap between germline ends came to 13 bases. CDR3 sequence (DNA): TGTGCCAGCACCGGAGGAGGGGATAATGAAAAACTGTTTTTT. Amino acids: CASTGGGDNEKLFF.

V usage is TRBV3-1 (or the pseudogene TRBV3-2) and J usage is TRBJ2-3; D is perhaps TRBD2 (5 bases). There are 14 residues in the CDR3. V lost 4 bases to trimming and J lost 1 base, with 9 bases between them. Germline lookup yields CDR1 LGHDT and CDR2 YNNKEL (reference sequence). The CDR3 sequence is CASSLNSGTDTQYF. In nucleotides, the CDR3 is TGTGCCAGCAGCCTCAATAGCGGCACAGATACGCAGTATTTT.

This rearrangement joins TRBV19 to TRBJ1-5; TRBD1 matches at 7 bases. This CDR3 has 19 residues. The V segment lost 7 bases and the J segment 0 bases; nucleotides outside the gene matches: 18. Germline V gene lookup returns CDR1 LNHDA and CDR2 SQIVND (reference sequence). In nucleotides, the CDR3 is TGTGCCAGTATCCCCGGTGGGTTGGACAGGAATAATAGCAATCAGCCCCAGCATTTT. As protein: CASIPGGLDRNNSNQPQHF.

The chain joins TRBV5-1 to TRBJ1-2, with D perhaps matching TRBD1 (6 bases). The CDR3 extends over 16 amino acids. Trimming stripped 4 bases from V and 6 bases from J, with 22 bases between. Germline CDR1 SGHRS, CDR2 YFSETQ. The CDR3 loop reads CASSPSLGRAGDGYTF. The CDR3 bases are TGCGCCAGCAGCCCCTCTTTGGGCCGGGCAGGGGATGGCTACACCTTC.

The V and J genes are TRBV11-2 and TRBJ1-3, with D uncertain. The CDR3 runs to 16 residues. The V end was cut by 5 bases, the J end by 0 bases, with 14 bases between. Germline V gene sequence: CDR1 SGHAT, CDR2 FQNNGV. The CDR3, as DNA: TGTGCCAGCAGCGCCCCAGGCGGGTCCTCTGGAAACACCATATATTTT. As protein: CASSAPGGSSGNTIYF.

The chain has TRBV6-5 and TRBJ2-5; D is possibly TRBD2 (6 bases). V lost 6 bases, J lost 7 bases, and 18 bases lay in between. This CDR3 is built from 14 residues. From germline, CDR1 is MNHEY and CDR2 SVGAGI. The CDR3 loop reads CASSPDGGTGTQYF. DNA for the CDR3: TGTGCCAGCAGCCCCGACGGGGGTACGGGGACCCAGTACTTC.

The CDR3 DNA follows: TGTGCCAGCAGCTTATTCCTGGGAGCTAACTATGGCTACACCTTC. Translation: CASSLFLGANYGYTF. The V gene is TRBV5-6, the J gene TRBJ1-2; D call uncertain. The CDR3 runs to 15 residues. CDR1 and CDR2 from the germline V gene are SGHDT and YYEEEE. Between the trimmed V and J ends, which lost 2 bases and 0 bases, there was a span of 11 bases.

This rearrangement joins TRBV19 to TRBJ2-1, with D unresolved. Germline values: CDR1 LNHDA, CDR2 SQIVND (reference sequence). V was pared by 7 bases and J by 0 bases, with 10 bases between. The CDR3 is made up of 14 amino acids. CDR3 in DNA: TGTGCCAGTAACCCGGTAAGCTCCTACAATGAGCAGTTCTTC. It is translated as CASNPVSSYNEQFF.

This chain uses TRBV9 with TRBJ2-4, with TRBD1 matching 7 bases. Germline trimming cut 3 bases from V and 2 bases from J; bases unmatched to any gene: 11. The CDR3 has 17 amino acids. CDR1 is SGDLS and CDR2 is YYNGEE in the germline V gene. Written as DNA, the CDR3 is TGTGCCAGCAGCGGGTGGGCTCCAGGGGGTACCAAAAACATTCAGTACTTC. Amino acids: CASSGWAPGGTKNIQYF.

This clone was detected a few times. This chain connects TRBV5-1 to TRBJ2-1, with TRBD2 matching 9 bases. V trimming: 3 bases; J trimming: 9 bases; junction bases outside the gene matches: 19. Germline loops: CDR1 SGHRS, CDR2 YFSETQ. This CDR3 has 18 residues. The DNA for the CDR3 is TGCGCCAGCAGCTCCCCCGCCCTAGCGGGGTTGGCTTGGGTTGAGCAGTTCTTC. This codes for CASSSPALAGLAWVEQFF.

The chain is built from TRBV29-1 and TRBJ2-7; tentatively, D is TRBD1 (5 bases). V dropped 4 bases and J dropped 2 bases, with 6 bases sitting between them. The CDR3 consists of 11 residues. CDR1 is SQVTM and CDR2 is ANQGSEA in the germline V gene. The CDR3 coding sequence is TGCAGCGTTGGGGGCGCCTACGAGCAGTACTTC. Residues: CSVGGAYEQYF.

This clone was detected only once. The chain carries TRBV5-5 and TRBJ2-7, with 10 positions matching TRBD1. This CDR3 has 14 amino acids. CDR1 is SGHKS, CDR2 YYEKEE, per germline (reference sequence). Trimming removed 5 bases from V and 4 bases from J; junction bases left unmatched: 6. CDR3 coding DNA: TGTGCCAGCAGTCAGGGACAGGGGAGGTACGAGCAGTACTTC. Translated: CASSQGQGRYEQYF.

The chain links TRBV12-3 or TRBV12-4 to TRBJ2-5; D perhaps matches TRBD2 (6 bases). This CDR3 has 13 amino acids. Between the trimmed V and J ends, which lost 3 bases and 5 bases, there was a span of 10 bases. For the CDR3, the DNA is TGTGCCAGCAGTTTGTTGGGAGGTGAGACCCAGTACTTC. Protein product: CASSLLGGETQYF.

This clone was detected only a few times. The chain carries TRBV4-1 and TRBJ2-7, with 11 bases lining up with TRBD2. The CDR3 runs to 15 residues. CDR1 is MGHRA, CDR2 YSYEKL, per germline. Germline trimming cut 5 bases from V and 3 bases from J; bases unmatched to any gene: 6. This chain's CDR3 is CASSGMTSGNYEQYF. The CDR3 bases are TGCGCCAGCAGCGGAATGACTAGCGGGAACTACGAGCAGTACTTC.

V usage is TRBV9 and J usage is TRBJ2-3, with TRBD2 matching 12 bases. V lost 0 bases to trimming and J lost 4 bases; unmatched junction nucleotides: 3. The CDR3 contains 16 residues. Germline V gene lookup returns CDR1 SGDLS and CDR2 YYNGEE. The CDR3 bases are TGTGCCAGCAGCGTAGAACTAGCGGGGGGACCAGATACGCAGTATTTT. Residues: CASSVELAGGPDTQYF.